This T cell receptor beta chain is from a study of cytomegalovirus exposure and HLA in healthy donors. This clone was seen only a few times. Its antigen is as yet unknown. Overall study results and limits: The study flagged roughly 150 TCR beta chains as cytomegalovirus-associated. Rare TCR sequences dominated, though some public TCRs recurred in many donors.

V dropped 6 bases and J dropped 11 bases, with 13 bases sitting between them. The CDR3 covers 11 residues. Germline lookup yields CDR1 MNHEY and CDR2 SMNVEV (reference sequence). 13 Jbeta primers and 60 Vbeta primers were used for the PCR. Original analysis: About 11 million of tens of millions of unique TCR beta chains were shared, per a later count. Produced via immunoSEQ multiplex PCR; TCRdb's table is partial and in-frame only. That table is the source of V, J and clone size, and D and trimming were worked out from the DNA. Among 95,000 to 120,000 clones listed, roughly 71% were seen once. What was sequenced was PBMCs. The TCR sequence derives from a young man in good health and CMV-seropositive. The genes are TRBV27 and TRBJ1-1; perhaps TRBD1 as D (5 bases). CDR3 sequence (DNA): TGTGCCAGCAGGGGGAGGACACGCGCTTTCTTT. Translated, it gives CASRGRTRAFF.